Listed here are 32 T cell receptor beta chains from one sample, sequenced in a study of blood T cell repertoires in COVID-19. The assay was immunoSEQ multiplex PCR, and TCRdb's table has in-frame clones only and misses some. The sample shows hundreds of thousands of clones, around 86% of them seen only once. The sequenced sample was peripheral blood. The source of these receptors is a man aged 50 or older with COVID-19, enrolled during active disease.

The genes are TRBV12-5 and TRBJ2-7; TRBD1 is a possible D gene (6 bases). Trimming left V 1 base short and J 7 bases short, with 11 bases between. CDR1 and CDR2 (germline): LGHNT, FRNRAP. The CDR3 extends over 13 amino acids. The CDR3 here is CASGLGQAREQYF. CDR3 in DNA: TGTGCTAGTGGTTTGGGACAGGCGAGGGAGCAGTACTTC.

The rearrangement links TRBV6-6 to TRBJ2-1, with 10 bases fitting TRBD2. The CDR3 loop spans 15 amino acids. Trimming took 5 bases from V and 8 from J; bases not matched to a gene: 9. Germline CDR1 and CDR2: MNHNY and SVGAGI (reference sequence). CDR3 region: CASSAASGRLDEQFF. The CDR3 DNA sequence: TGTGCCAGCAGTGCCGCTAGCGGGAGACTAGATGAGCAGTTCTTC.

A remark on this clone: The sample carries other DNA sequences with the same CDR3. The rearrangement links TRBV9 to TRBJ1-5; no clear D gene. Germline loops: CDR1 SGDLS, CDR2 YYNGEE. This CDR3 is 14 amino acids long. V was clipped by 0 bases and J by 0 bases, with 4 bases between them. This CDR3 reads CASSVGLSNQPQHF. The CDR3 DNA reads as TGTGCCAGCAGCGTAGGACTTAGCAATCAGCCCCAGCATTTT.

The V call is TRBV7-3, the J call TRBJ2-1, with TRBD2 matching over 13 bases. Germline trimming cut 5 bases from V and 6 bases from J; bases unmatched to any gene: 7. The CDR3 sequence is 16 residues long. From germline, CDR1 is SGHTA and CDR2 FQGTGA. The CDR3 sequence is CASSPILAGGFNEQFF. CDR3 DNA sequence: TGTGCCAGCAGCCCGATACTAGCGGGGGGGTTCAATGAGCAGTTCTTC. Variable domain in full (rest from reference TRBV7-3 and TRBJ2-1): GAGVSQTPSNKVTEKGKYVELRCDPISGHTALYWYRQSLGQGPEFLIYFQGTGAADDSGLPNDRFFAVRPEGSVSTLKIQRTERGDSAVYLCASSPILAGGFNEQFFGPGTRLTVL.

The V and J genes are TRBV7-2 and TRBJ1-5, with 8 bases aligning to TRBD1. Losses at the gene ends were 4 bases for V and 1 base for J; bases not matched to a gene: 0. The V gene's germline CDR1 is SGHTA and CDR2 FQGNSA. This CDR3 spans 14 amino acids. The CDR3 bases are TGTGCCAGCAGCTGGGACAGGAGCAATCAGCCCCAGCATTTT. Translated, it gives CASSWDRSNQPQHF.

V and J are TRBV11-2 and TRBJ1-6; the D gene is possibly TRBD1 (5 bases). Trimming cost V 0 bases and J 10 bases, with 13 bases left between them. Per germline, CDR1 SGHAT and CDR2 FQNNGV. This CDR3 has 15 residues. CDR3 in DNA: TGTGCCAGCAGCTTAGACGCAGGGTCAGGGTCACCCCTCCACTTT. It yields the protein CASSLDAGSGSPLHF.

The chain employs TRBV29-1 and TRBJ2-2; 9 nucleotides align to TRBD1. The CDR3 runs 14 residues. J gave up 5 bases and V 6 bases, and 7 bases lay outside the gene matches. Germline V gene data show CDR1 as SQVTM and CDR2 as ANQGSEA. The CDR3 spells CSVAQGAQTGELFF. The CDR3 coding sequence is TGCAGCGTCGCACAGGGGGCGCAAACCGGGGAGCTGTTTTTT.

The rearrangement joins TRBV29-1 to TRBJ1-2; tentatively, D is TRBD1 (5 bases). Trimming left V 1 base short and J 2 bases short, with 5 bases between. CDR1 and CDR2 from the germline V gene are SQVTM and ANQGSEA. The CDR3 length is 12 residues. Written as DNA, the CDR3 is TGCAGCGTTGAAGCAGGGAACTATGGCTACACCTTC. This translates into CSVEAGNYGYTF.

The J gene is TRBJ1-1, the V gene TRBV12-5; D may be TRBD1 (5 bases). Germline-derived CDR1 and CDR2 are LGHNT and FRNRAP. V lost 4 bases and J lost 6, with 12 bases in between. This CDR3 has 13 residues. The CDR3 is CASGWAGIAEAFF. The CDR3 coding sequence is TGTGCTAGTGGTTGGGCAGGGATCGCTGAAGCTTTCTTT.

A single count supports this clone. This chain joins TRBV7-6 and TRBJ2-5; 8 bases map to TRBD2. Germline V gene sequence: CDR1 SGHVS, CDR2 FNYEAQ. V dropped 0 bases and J dropped 4; count of bases not matched to a gene: 10. This CDR3 has 17 residues. This CDR3 is CASSLAGLALERETQYF. CDR3 DNA sequence: TGTGCCAGCAGCTTAGCTGGACTAGCATTGGAGCGAGAGACCCAGTACTTC.

This sequence joins TRBV11-2 and TRBJ2-7; tentative D call: TRBD2 (5 bases). CDR1 is SGHAT, CDR2 FQNNGV, per germline. V shed 1 base and J shed 1 base, with 14 bases lying between them. The CDR3 is made up of 16 amino acids. CDR3 DNA sequence: TGTGCCAGCAGCTTAGCGTTGGACTTTGAATCCTACGAGCAGTACTTC. Amino acid sequence: CASSLALDFESYEQYF. The whole variable domain, remainder taken from reference TRBV11-2 and TRBJ2-7, is EAGVAQSPRYKIIEKRQSVAFWCNPISGHATLYWYQQILGQGPKLLIQFQNNGVVDDSQLPKDRFSAERLKGVDSTLKIQPAKLEDSAVYLCASSLALDFESYEQYFGPGTRLTVT.

This sequence joins TRBV2 and TRBJ1-2, with D possibly TRBD1 on 5 matching bases. There are 16 residues in the CDR3. V lost 2 bases and J 8 bases, leaving 21 bases between the germline ends. From germline, CDR1 is SNHLY and CDR2 FYNNEI. In nucleotides, the CDR3 is TGTGCCAGCAGTGAACCTGTGGGGCCACAAATCAGCGGCTACACCTTC. Protein sequence: CASSEPVGPQISGYTF.

CDR3 in amino acids: CASSTQLSSYNEQFF. The CDR3 nucleotides are TGTGCCAGTAGTACTCAACTGAGCTCCTACAATGAGCAGTTCTTC. The chain joins TRBV19 to TRBJ2-1; D unresolved. Trimming removed 4 bases at V and 0 bases at J, with 10 bases between. This CDR3 region has 15 residues. Germline-derived CDR1 and CDR2 are LNHDA and SQIVND (reference sequence).

The chain's CDR3 is CASSDLTGGINQPQHF. CDR3 in DNA: TGTGCCAGCAGTGACCTGACAGGGGGTATCAATCAGCCCCAGCATTTT. This chain joins TRBV2 and TRBJ1-5, with 9 bases aligning to TRBD1. The CDR3 spans 16 residues. The V gene's germline CDR1 is SNHLY and CDR2 FYNNEI. The V segment lost 3 bases and the J segment 3 bases; nucleotides outside the gene matches: 6.

V usage is TRBV29-1 and J usage is TRBJ1-2; weak D call: TRBD1 (6 bases). The germline V gene encodes CDR1 SQVTM and CDR2 ANQGSEA. The V and J ends lost 7 bases and 4 bases respectively, with 13 bases between them. This CDR3 is built from 12 residues. CDR3 sequence reads: CSAITGIYGYTF. The CDR3 nucleotides read TGCAGCGCAATTACAGGGATCTATGGCTACACCTTC.

This clone showed up just a few times. The rearrangement uses TRBV7-3 and TRBJ2-3; TRBD1 is a possible D gene (6 bases). V was clipped by 4 bases and J by 5 bases, with 13 bases between them. CDR1 is SGHTA, CDR2 FQGTGA, per germline. This CDR3 has 14 residues. CDR3 sequence reads: CASSSNSGVDTQYF. CDR3 coding DNA: TGTGCCAGCAGCTCCAACTCAGGGGTAGATACGCAGTATTTT.

CDR3 sequence: CSAGTTAGELFF. CDR3 coding DNA: TGCAGCGCAGGGACTACCGCCGGGGAGCTGTTTTTT. The chain is built from TRBV29-1 and TRBJ2-2, with TRBD2 identical over 7 bases. CDR1 is SQVTM, CDR2 ANQGSEA, per germline. The V segment lost 7 bases and the J segment 6 bases; nucleotides outside the gene matches: 5. This CDR3 is built from 12 residues.

The genes are TRBV5-1 and TRBJ2-5; unclear D gene. Trimming removed 0 bases at V and 0 bases at J, with 6 bases between. This CDR3 comprises 14 residues. Germline assignment: CDR1 SGHRS and CDR2 YFSETQ. The CDR3 sequence is CASSLGQNQETQYF. The DNA of the CDR3 is TGCGCCAGCAGCTTGGGACAAAACCAAGAGACCCAGTACTTC.

This chain uses TRBV19 with TRBJ1-3; TRBD1 agrees at 9 bases. This CDR3 region has 14 residues. With 11 bases clipped from V and 1 base from J, the junction kept 6 bases outside the gene matches. CDR1 is LNHDA, CDR2 SQIVND, per germline (reference sequence). The CDR3 loop is CASDRGSSGNTIYF. The CDR3, as DNA: TGTGCCTCAGACAGGGGGAGTTCTGGAAACACCATATATTTT.

This clone has just one count. The rearrangement joins TRBV4-3 to TRBJ2-5; 10 bases match TRBD2. Germline CDR1 LGHNA, CDR2 YSLEER. This CDR3 has 16 residues. V lost 1 base, J lost 1 base, and 3 bases stayed unmatched. The CDR3 DNA follows: TGCGCCAGCAGCCAAGGGGCTAGCGGGGGCCAAGAGACCCAGTACTTC. This sequence encodes CASSQGASGGQETQYF.

The count of this clone is one. J is TRBJ2-2 and V is TRBV5-4; 10 positions match TRBD2. The J segment lost 1 base and the V segment lost 4 bases, leaving 4 bases of the junction unmatched. The CDR3 contains 16 residues. The V gene's germline CDR1 is SGHNT and CDR2 YYREEE (reference sequence). For the CDR3, the DNA is TGTGCCAGCAGCCCCCGGACTAGCGGGAACACCGGGGAGCTGTTTTTT. This gives the protein CASSPRTSGNTGELFF.

The chain has TRBV27 and TRBJ1-5; D call uncertain. Germline loops: CDR1 MNHEY, CDR2 SMNVEV (reference sequence). Trimming shortened V by 3 bases and J by 5 bases, and 11 bases separated the two germline ends. This CDR3 comprises 14 residues. CDR3 loop: CASSLRPPDQPQHF. The CDR3 DNA reads TGTGCCAGCAGTTTGCGCCCTCCGGATCAGCCCCAGCATTTT.

The chain has TRBV11-3 and TRBJ2-2; no clear D gene. The length of the CDR3 is 15 residues. V dropped 4 bases and J dropped 0 bases, with 9 bases sitting between them. Germline V lookup: CDR1 SGHNT, CDR2 YENEEA. CDR3 sequence reads: CASSSRQANTGELFF. The CDR3 region has the DNA TGTGCCAGCAGCTCCCGACAAGCGAACACCGGGGAGCTGTTTTTT.

This clone turned up a few times. The V and J genes are TRBV7-9 and TRBJ2-7; the D gene is possibly TRBD2 (5 bases). V gave up 5 bases and J gave up 2 bases, with 16 bases separating them. Germline loops: CDR1 SEHNR, CDR2 FQNEAQ (reference sequence). This CDR3 comprises 15 residues. The CDR3 DNA reads TGTGCCAGCAGCCCGAGAGACCGGACTCCCTACGAGCAGTACTTC. Residues: CASSPRDRTPYEQYF.

The J gene is TRBJ1-6, the V gene TRBV27; 9 nucleotides agree with TRBD1. V shed 3 bases, J shed 14 bases, and the junction held 8 bases outside the gene matches. This CDR3 spans 14 amino acids. The germline gives CDR1 MNHEY, CDR2 SMNVEV (reference sequence). CDR3 loop: CASSFETGGLALHF. As DNA, the CDR3 is TGTGCCAGCAGTTTTGAGACAGGGGGTTTGGCCCTCCACTTT.

The genes are TRBV24-1 and TRBJ2-1; 7 bases agree with TRBD1. CDR1 and CDR2 from the germline V gene are KGHDR and SFDVKD. The CDR3 has 14 residues. J was trimmed by 8 bases and V by 3 bases; bases with no gene match: 6. In nucleotides, the CDR3 is TGTGCCACCAGTGATGCTGGACAGGCGGATGAGCAGTTCTTC. Translation gives CATSDAGQADEQFF.

The chain recombines TRBV5-1 with TRBJ1-2; TRBD1 matches at 9 bases. From germline, CDR1 is SGHRS and CDR2 YFSETQ. The ends lost 4 bases at V and 8 bases at J; junction bases unmatched: 15. This CDR3 is built from 16 residues. CDR3 residues: CASSPGGTGSLGGYTF. The CDR3 DNA sequence: TGCGCCAGCAGCCCCGGAGGGACAGGGAGCCTCGGGGGCTACACCTTC. Full variable domain (missing parts from reference TRBV5-1 and TRBJ1-2): KAGVTQTPRYLIKTRGQQVTLSCSPISGHRSVSWYQQTPGQGLQFLFEYFSETQRNKGNFPGRFSGRQFSNSRSEMNVSTLELGDSALYLCASSPGGTGSLGGYTFGSGTRLTVV.

The V gene is TRBV2, the J gene TRBJ1-2; TRBD1 might be the D (5 bases). This CDR3 is built from 14 residues. Trimming took off 6 bases at V and 4 bases at J, with 15 bases between the two ends. CDR1 is SNHLY, CDR2 FYNNEI, per germline. CDR3 sequence (DNA): TGTGCCAGCAGCCCAGACAGCGACATCTATGGCTACACCTTC. Its protein product is CASSPDSDIYGYTF. The complete variable domain, with remaining parts taken from reference TRBV2 and TRBJ1-2, reads EPEVTQTPSHQVTQMGQEVILRCVPISNHLYFYWYRQILGQKVEFLVSFYNNEISEKSEIFDDQFSVERPDGSNFTLKIRSTKLEDSAMYFCASSPDSDIYGYTFGSGTRLTVV.

This sequence joins TRBV7-9 and TRBJ2-1, with D possibly being TRBD2 (6 bases). This CDR3 has 14 amino acids. V was shortened by 1 base and J by 3 bases, with 7 bases between the two germline ends. Germline-derived CDR1 and CDR2 are SEHNR and FQNEAQ (reference sequence). CDR3 bases: TGTGCCAGCAGCTTAGAGGGAGGCTACAATGAGCAGTTCTTC. Translation: CASSLEGGYNEQFF.

A few counts support this clone. The chain couples TRBV11-3 to TRBJ2-1; tentative D call: TRBD2 (6 bases). Deletions cut 1 base from V and 8 bases from J, with 24 bases between. The CDR3 contains 18 residues. The germline CDR1 and CDR2 sequences are SGHNT and YENEEA. CDR3 sequence (DNA): TGTGCCAGCAGCTTAGGTACCCTCGAGACTAGTCGTAACCATGAGCAGTTCTTC. Translated: CASSLGTLETSRNHEQFF.

V gene TRBV10-3 combines with J gene TRBJ2-7, with D possibly being TRBD1 (6 bases). The CDR3 spans 15 residues. V was cut by 11 bases and J by 5 bases, with 25 bases left in between. CDR1 ENHRY and CDR2 SYGVKD come from the germline V gene. CDR3 bases: TGTGCCGTTCAATTAGGACAGCGAGGTTCGGACGAGCAGTACTTC. It translates to CAVQLGQRGSDEQYF.

The chain uses TRBV19 and TRBJ1-4; no firm D call. This CDR3 has 16 residues. V lost 5 bases, J lost 4 bases, and 17 bases lay in between. Per the germline V gene, CDR1 is LNHDA and CDR2 is SQIVND (reference sequence). DNA for the CDR3: TGTGCCAGTAGTCCAGCGCGCCGACCGGATAATGAAAAACTGTTTTTT. Encoded protein: CASSPARRPDNEKLFF.